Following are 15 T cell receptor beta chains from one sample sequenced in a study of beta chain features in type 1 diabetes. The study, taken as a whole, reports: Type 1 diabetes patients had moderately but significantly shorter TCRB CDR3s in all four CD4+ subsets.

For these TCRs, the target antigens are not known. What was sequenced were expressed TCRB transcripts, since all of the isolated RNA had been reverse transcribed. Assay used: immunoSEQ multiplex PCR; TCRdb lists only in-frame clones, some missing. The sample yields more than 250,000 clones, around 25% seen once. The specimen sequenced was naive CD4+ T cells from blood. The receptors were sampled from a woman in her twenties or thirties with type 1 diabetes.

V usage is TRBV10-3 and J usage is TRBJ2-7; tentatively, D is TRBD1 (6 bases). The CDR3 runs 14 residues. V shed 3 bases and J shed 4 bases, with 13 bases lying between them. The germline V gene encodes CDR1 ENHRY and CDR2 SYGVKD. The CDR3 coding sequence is TGTGCCATCAGTGATGGGCAGGGGTTATACGAGCAGTACTTC. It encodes CAISDGQGLYEQYF.

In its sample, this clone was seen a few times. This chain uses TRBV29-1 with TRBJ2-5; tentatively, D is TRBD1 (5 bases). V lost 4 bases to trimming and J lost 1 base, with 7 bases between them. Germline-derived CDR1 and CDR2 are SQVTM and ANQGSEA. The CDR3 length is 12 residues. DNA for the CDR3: TGCAGCGTTGGACAGCTCCAAGAGACCCAGTACTTC. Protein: CSVGQLQETQYF.

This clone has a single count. CDR3 region: CASSSGTVQETQYF. CDR3 DNA: TGTGCCAGCAGCTCGGGGACAGTCCAAGAGACCCAGTACTTC. The genes are TRBV7-2 and TRBJ2-5; 7 bases align to TRBD1. Germline V gene data show CDR1 as SGHTA and CDR2 as FQGNSA. The CDR3 contains 14 residues. The J segment lost 1 base and the V segment lost 4 bases, leaving 3 bases of the junction unmatched.

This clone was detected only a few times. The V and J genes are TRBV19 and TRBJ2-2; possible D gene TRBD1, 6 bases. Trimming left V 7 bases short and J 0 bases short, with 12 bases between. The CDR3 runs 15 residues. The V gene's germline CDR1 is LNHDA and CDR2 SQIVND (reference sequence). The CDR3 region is CASKNRATNTGELFF. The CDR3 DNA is TGTGCCAGTAAAAACAGGGCAACGAACACCGGGGAGCTGTTTTTT. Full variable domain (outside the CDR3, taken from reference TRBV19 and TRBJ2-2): DGGITQSPKYLFRKEGQNVTLSCEQNLNHDAMYWYRQDPGQGLRLIYYSQIVNDFQKGDIAEGYSVSREKKESFPLTVTSAQKNPTAFYLCASKNRATNTGELFFGEGSRLTVL.

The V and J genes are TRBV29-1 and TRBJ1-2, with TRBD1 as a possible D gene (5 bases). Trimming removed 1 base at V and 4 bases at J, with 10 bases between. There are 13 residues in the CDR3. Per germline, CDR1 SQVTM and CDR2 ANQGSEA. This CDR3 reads CSVEGGDPYGYTF. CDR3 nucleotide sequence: TGCAGCGTTGAAGGGGGGGATCCCTATGGCTACACCTTC.

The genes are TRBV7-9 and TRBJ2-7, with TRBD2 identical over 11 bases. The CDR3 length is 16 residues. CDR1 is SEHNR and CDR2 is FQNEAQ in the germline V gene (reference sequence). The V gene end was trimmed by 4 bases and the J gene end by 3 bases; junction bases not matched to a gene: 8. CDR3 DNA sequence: TGTGCCAGCAGCTCTCAAGGACTAGCGGGCCACTACGAGCAGTACTTC. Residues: CASSSQGLAGHYEQYF.

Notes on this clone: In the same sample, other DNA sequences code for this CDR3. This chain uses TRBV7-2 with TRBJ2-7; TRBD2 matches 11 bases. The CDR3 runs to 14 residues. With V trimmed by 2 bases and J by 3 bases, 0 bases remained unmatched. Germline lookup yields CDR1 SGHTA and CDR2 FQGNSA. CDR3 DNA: TGTGCCAGCAGCTTAACTAGCGGGAGCTACGAGCAGTACTTC. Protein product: CASSLTSGSYEQYF.

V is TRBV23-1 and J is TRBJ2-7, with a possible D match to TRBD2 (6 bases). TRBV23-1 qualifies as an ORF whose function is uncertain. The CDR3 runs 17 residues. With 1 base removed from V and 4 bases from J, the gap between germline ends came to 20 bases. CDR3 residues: CASSQWRGAVPGYEQYF. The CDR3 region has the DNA TGCGCCAGCAGTCAATGGAGGGGAGCCGTACCGGGATACGAGCAGTACTTC.

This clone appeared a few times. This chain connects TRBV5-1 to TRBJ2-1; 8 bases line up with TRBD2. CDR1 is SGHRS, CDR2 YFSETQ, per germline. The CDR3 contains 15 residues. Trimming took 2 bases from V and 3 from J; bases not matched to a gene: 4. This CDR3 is CASSLAGAGYNEQFF. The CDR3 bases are TGCGCCAGCAGCTTAGCGGGAGCGGGCTACAATGAGCAGTTCTTC. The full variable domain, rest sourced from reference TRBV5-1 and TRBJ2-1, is KAGVTQTPRYLIKTRGQQVTLSCSPISGHRSVSWYQQTPGQGLQFLFEYFSETQRNKGNFPGRFSGRQFSNSRSEMNVSTLELGDSALYLCASSLAGAGYNEQFFGPGTRLTVL.

The CDR3 sequence: CASSRQGWGYEQYF. The CDR3 coding sequence is TGTGCCAGCAGCCGACAGGGGTGGGGATACGAGCAGTACTTC. This chain uses TRBV13 with TRBJ2-7; 8 bases fit TRBD1. J lost 4 bases, V lost 5 bases, and 7 bases had no gene match. The V gene's germline CDR1 is PRHDT and CDR2 FYEKMQ (reference sequence). CDR3 length equals 14 residues.

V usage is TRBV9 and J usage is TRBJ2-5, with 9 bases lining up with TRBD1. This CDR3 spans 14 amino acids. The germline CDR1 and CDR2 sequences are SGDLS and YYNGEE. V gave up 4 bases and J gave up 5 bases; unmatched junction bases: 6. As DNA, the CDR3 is TGTGCCAGCAGCTCAAGGACAGGGGTGGAGACCCAGTACTTC. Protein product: CASSSRTGVETQYF.

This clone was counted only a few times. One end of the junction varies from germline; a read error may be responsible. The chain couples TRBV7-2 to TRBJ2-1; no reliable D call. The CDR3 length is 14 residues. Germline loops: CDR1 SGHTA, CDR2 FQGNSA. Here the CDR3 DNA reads TGTGCCAGCAGCTTAGCGGAAGGATTCAATGAGCGGTTCTTC. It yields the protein CASSLAEGFNERFF.

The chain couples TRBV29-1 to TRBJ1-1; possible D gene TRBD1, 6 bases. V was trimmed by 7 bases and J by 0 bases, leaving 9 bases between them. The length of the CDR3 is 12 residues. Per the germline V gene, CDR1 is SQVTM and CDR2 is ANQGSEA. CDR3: CSAGTMNTEAFF. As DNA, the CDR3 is TGCAGCGCCGGGACAATGAACACTGAAGCTTTCTTT.

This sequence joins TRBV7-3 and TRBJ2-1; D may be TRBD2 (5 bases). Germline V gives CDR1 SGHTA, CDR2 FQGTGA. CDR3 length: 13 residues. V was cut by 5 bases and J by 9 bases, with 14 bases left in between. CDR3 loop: CASSLNEGGEQFF. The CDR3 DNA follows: TGTGCCAGCAGCCTGAATGAGGGCGGTGAGCAGTTCTTC. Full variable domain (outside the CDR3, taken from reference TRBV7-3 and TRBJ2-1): GAGVSQTPSNKVTEKGKYVELRCDPISGHTALYWYRQSLGQGPEFLIYFQGTGAADDSGLPNDRFFAVRPEGSVSTLKIQRTERGDSAVYLCASSLNEGGEQFFGPGTRLTVL.

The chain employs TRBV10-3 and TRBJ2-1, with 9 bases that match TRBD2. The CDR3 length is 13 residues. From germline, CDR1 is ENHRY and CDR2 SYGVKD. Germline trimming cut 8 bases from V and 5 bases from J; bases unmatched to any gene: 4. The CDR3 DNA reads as TGTGCCATCCGACTAGCGGAAGACAATGAGCAGTTCTTC. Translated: CAIRLAEDNEQFF.